This T cell receptor beta chain was recovered during a study of T cell responses to AZD1222 COVID-19 vaccine. For this clone: Its antigen is unidentified.

Repertoires were generated with immunoSEQ multiplex PCR, while TCRdb's copy carries only in-frame clones and drops some. The profile shows roughly 130,000 clones, about 91% of them singletons. In germline, CDR1 is MNHEY, CDR2 SVGEGT. J gave up 0 bases and V 4 bases, and 1 base lay outside the gene matches. CDR3 size: 15 residues. Study-level findings and limits: Repertoires were obtained solely post-peak T cell response. CD4 TCRs associated with vaccination spanned spike, dominating at 160-218 and 743-854.

The TCR was taken from an adult in good health. The rearrangement links TRBV6-2 or TRBV6-3 to TRBJ2-7; 12 bases are a match to TRBD2. The sample here was peripheral blood, taken on day 0 of AZD1222 vaccination. The CDR3 DNA follows: TGTGCCAGCAGTTCTAGCGGGAGGGTCTCCTACGAGCAGTACTTC. It encodes CASSSSGRVSYEQYF.